Below, one T cell receptor (beta chain) is given with its context. The antigen is unknown. Trimming pared 0 bases from V and 11 bases from J, leaving 17 bases between. Germline assignment: CDR1 MNHNS and CDR2 SASEGT. The CDR3 sequence is 15 residues long. These data belong to a study of cytomegalovirus exposure and HLA in healthy donors. Study-wide results and caveats: Sequencing had likely introduced a cluster of highly shared sequence variants as an artifact.

Primers for the PCR totalled 60 Vbeta and 13 Jbeta. Source study methods: Among the unique TCR beta chains that a later analysis counted, around 72 million in all, roughly 11 million were shared. Assay used: immunoSEQ multiplex PCR; TCRdb lists only in-frame clones, some missing. V, J and clone size are those of that table, while D and trimming were read from the DNA. The sample has about 270,000 clones, just over 70% seen once. The sequence derives from a female donor in good health and CMV-seronegative. The V call is TRBV6-1, the J call TRBJ1-3; D is perhaps TRBD1 (5 bases). Specimen: PBMCs. Here the CDR3 reads CASSEAGGARFAIYF. The CDR3 region has the DNA TGTGCCAGCAGTGAAGCGGGCGGGGCGCGGTTCGCCATATATTTT.